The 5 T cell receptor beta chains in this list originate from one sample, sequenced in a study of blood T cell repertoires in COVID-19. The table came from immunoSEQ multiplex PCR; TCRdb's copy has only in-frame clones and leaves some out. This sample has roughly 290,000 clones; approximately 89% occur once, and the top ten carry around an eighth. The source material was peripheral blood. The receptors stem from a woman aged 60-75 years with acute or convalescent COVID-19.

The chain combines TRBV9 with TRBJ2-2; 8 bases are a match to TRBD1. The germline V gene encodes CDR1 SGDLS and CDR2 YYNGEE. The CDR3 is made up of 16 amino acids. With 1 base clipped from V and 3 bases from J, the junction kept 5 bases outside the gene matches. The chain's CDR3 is CASSVSAGGYTGELFF. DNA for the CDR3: TGTGCCAGCAGCGTATCGGCAGGGGGCTACACCGGGGAGCTGTTTTTT.

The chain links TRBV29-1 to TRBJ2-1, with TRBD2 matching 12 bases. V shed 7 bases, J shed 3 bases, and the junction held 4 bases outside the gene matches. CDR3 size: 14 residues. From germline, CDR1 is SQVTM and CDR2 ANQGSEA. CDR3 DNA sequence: TGCAGCGCGTCGACTAGCGGGAGCTACAATGAGCAGTTCTTC. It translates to CSASTSGSYNEQFF.

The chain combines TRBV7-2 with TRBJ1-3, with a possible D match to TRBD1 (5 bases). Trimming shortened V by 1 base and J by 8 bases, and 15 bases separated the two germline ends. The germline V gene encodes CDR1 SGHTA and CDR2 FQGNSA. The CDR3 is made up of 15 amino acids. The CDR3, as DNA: TGTGCCAGCAGCTTAGGGGCAGGGTATGACGACACCATATATTTT. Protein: CASSLGAGYDDTIYF.

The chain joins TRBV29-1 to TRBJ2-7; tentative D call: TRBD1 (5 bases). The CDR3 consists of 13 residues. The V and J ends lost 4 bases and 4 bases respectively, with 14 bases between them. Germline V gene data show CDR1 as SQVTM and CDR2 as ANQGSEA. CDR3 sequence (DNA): TGCAGCGTTGGGGCCAGGACATCATACGAGCAGTACTTC. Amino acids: CSVGARTSYEQYF.

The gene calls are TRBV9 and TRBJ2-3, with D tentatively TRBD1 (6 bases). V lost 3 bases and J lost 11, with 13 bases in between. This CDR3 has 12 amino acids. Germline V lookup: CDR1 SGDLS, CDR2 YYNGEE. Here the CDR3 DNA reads TGTGCCAGCAGCGCCACCAGGGGTATGCAGTATTTT. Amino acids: CASSATRGMQYF.